These T cell receptor beta chains were read from a single sample in a study of OX40 agonist ivuxolimab in advanced cancers. The repertoire was sequenced with immunoSEQ multiplex PCR; TCRdb's copy has only in-frame clones and lacks some. The sample lists roughly 71,000 clones; about 91% were seen once. Material: CD4+ or CD8+ T cells sorted from blood, obtained in a trial of the OX40 agonist ivuxolimab. These receptors all stem from an adult with an advanced solid tumor such as melanoma, head and neck, liver or kidney cancer. Both conserved end residues are part of each CDR3. Fields, in order: J gene, clone size, V gene, D gene, CDR3 protein, CDR3 DNA. The D gene is left open where the match is weak. Clone size appears in some rows only: once, few, many, or a class for an expanded clone.

J: TRBJ1-6
size: .
V: TRBV11-2
D: .
CDR3: CASSPMGVSPLHF
DNA: TGTGCCAGCAGCCCAATGGGCGTTTCACCCCTCCACTTT

J: TRBJ1-2
size: .
V: TRBV6-1
D: TRBD1
CDR3: CASRQGNYGYTF
DNA: TGTGCCAGCCGACAGGGTAACTATGGCTACACCTTC

J: TRBJ2-5
size: once
V: TRBV15
D: .
CDR3: CATSRDGLGQETQYF
DNA: TGTGCCACCAGCAGGGACGGACTCGGCCAAGAGACCCAGTACTTC

J: TRBJ1-4
size: .
V: TRBV29-1
D: .
CDR3: CSVLQGWTNEKLFF
DNA: TGCAGCGTTTTACAGGGTTGGACTAATGAAAAACTGTTTTTT

J: TRBJ2-5
size: .
V: TRBV6-5
D: .
CDR3: CASTAPGLRETQYF
DNA: TGTGCCAGCACCGCCCCGGGACTCAGGGAGACCCAGTACTTC

J: TRBJ2-3
size: .
V: TRBV11-3
D: .
CDR3: CARPGVADTQYF
DNA: TGTGCCCGACCCGGCGTGGCAGATACGCAGTATTTT

J: TRBJ1-4
size: .
V: TRBV6-5
D: .
CDR3: CASRAPGATEKLFF
DNA: TGTGCCAGCAGGGCTCCAGGGGCAACTGAAAAACTGTTTTTT

J: TRBJ2-2
size: .
V: TRBV18
D: .
CDR3: CASSPPDGTLNTGELFF
DNA: TGTGCCAGCTCACCACCGGACGGGACTCTAAACACCGGGGAGCTGTTTTTT

J: TRBJ1-1
size: .
V: TRBV27
D: .
CDR3: CASSSSMAGQEAFF
DNA: TGTGCCAGCAGTTCCTCAATGGCCGGACAGGAAGCTTTCTTT

J: TRBJ2-1
size: .
V: TRBV4-2
D: TRBD2
CDR3: CASSQETSGVYNEQFF
DNA: TGTGCCAGCAGCCAAGAGACGAGCGGGGTCTACAATGAGCAGTTCTTC

J: TRBJ2-3
size: .
V: TRBV2
D: .
CDR3: CASTYADTQYF
DNA: TGTGCCAGCACCTACGCAGATACGCAGTATTTT

J: TRBJ2-1
size: .
V: TRBV11-1
D: TRBD1
CDR3: CASSLGTGNEQFF
DNA: TGTGCCAGCAGCTTGGGGACAGGGAATGAGCAGTTCTTC

J: TRBJ2-5
size: .
V: TRBV15
D: TRBD2
CDR3: CATSTPGLAIETQYF
DNA: TGTGCCACCAGTACTCCGGGACTAGCGATCGAGACCCAGTACTTC

J: TRBJ1-2
size: .
V: TRBV6-1
D: TRBD1
CDR3: CASSEVPRQGASGYTF
DNA: TGTGCCAGCAGTGAAGTCCCTCGACAGGGGGCGAGCGGCTACACCTTC

J: TRBJ2-1
size: .
V: TRBV7-8
D: .
CDR3: CASSFNLASEKGSYNEQFF
DNA: TGTGCCAGCAGCTTTAATTTGGCTAGCGAAAAAGGCTCCTACAATGAGCAGTTCTTC

J: TRBJ1-2
size: .
V: TRBV6-1
D: .
CDR3: CASSESPRFNYGYTF
DNA: TGTGCCAGCAGTGAATCCCCCAGGTTCAACTATGGCTACACCTTC

J: TRBJ2-7
size: .
V: TRBV7-2
D: .
CDR3: CASSLIGFSYEQYF
DNA: TGTGCCAGCAGCTTAATTGGTTTTTCCTACGAGCAGTACTTC

J: TRBJ2-1
size: few
V: TRBV6-4
D: TRBD2
CDR3: CASSASSSGGYNEQFF
DNA: TGTGCCAGCAGTGCCTCGTCTAGCGGGGGCTACAATGAGCAGTTCTTC

J: TRBJ2-2
size: .
V: TRBV18
D: .
CDR3: CASSLGGGSTGELFF
DNA: TGTGCCAGCTCACTCGGCGGGGGCTCCACCGGGGAGCTGTTTTTT

J: TRBJ2-3
size: .
V: TRBV4-2
D: TRBD2
CDR3: CASSQEVSGGDTQYF
DNA: TGTGCCAGCAGCCAAGAAGTGAGCGGGGGAGATACGCAGTATTTT

J: TRBJ1-1
size: .
V: TRBV9
D: TRBD1
CDR3: CASSPGQGTNTEAFF
DNA: TGTGCCAGCAGCCCGGGACAGGGGACGAACACTGAAGCTTTCTTT

J: TRBJ1-1
size: .
V: TRBV11-2
D: .
CDR3: CASSLDSFTEAFF
DNA: TGTGCCAGCAGCTTAGATTCGTTCACTGAAGCTTTCTTT

J: TRBJ1-1
size: .
V: TRBV18
D: .
CDR3: CASSPPQGTEAFF
DNA: TGTGCCAGCTCACCACCACAGGGAACTGAAGCTTTCTTT

J: TRBJ2-3
size: .
V: TRBV2
D: TRBD2
CDR3: CASSWGLAGGSSTDTQYF
DNA: TGTGCCAGCTCCTGGGGACTAGCGGGGGGCTCTAGCACAGATACGCAGTATTTT

J: TRBJ2-5
size: .
V: TRBV18
D: .
CDR3: CASSLLLERVEETQYF
DNA: TGTGCCAGCTCACTCCTCTTGGAGAGGGTAGAAGAGACCCAGTACTTC

J: TRBJ2-1
size: .
V: TRBV4-2
D: .
CDR3: CASSQVGLPNEQFF
DNA: TGTGCCAGCAGCCAAGTAGGACTCCCGAATGAGCAGTTCTTC

J: TRBJ2-7
size: once
V: TRBV2
D: TRBD2
CDR3: CASSPTSGGREQYF
DNA: TGTGCCAGCAGTCCCACCAGCGGGGGACGCGAGCAGTACTTC

J: TRBJ2-2
size: .
V: TRBV19
D: .
CDR3: CATMTANTGELFF
DNA: TGTGCCACCATGACAGCGAACACCGGGGAGCTGTTTTTT

J: TRBJ1-2
size: .
V: TRBV5-1
D: .
CDR3: CASSLALKDGYTF
DNA: TGCGCCAGCAGCTTGGCGCTGAAAGATGGCTACACCTTC

J: TRBJ2-1
size: .
V: TRBV5-1
D: TRBD2
CDR3: CASSVTTSGGGNEQFF
DNA: TGCGCCAGCAGCGTAACAACTAGCGGGGGGGGCAATGAGCAGTTCTTC

J: TRBJ1-3
size: once
V: TRBV2
D: .
CDR3: CASRLASTIYF
DNA: TGTGCCAGCAGATTAGCGAGCACCATATATTTT

J: TRBJ2-3
size: .
V: TRBV5-1
D: TRBD2
CDR3: CASSLSSGGLDTQYF
DNA: TGCGCCAGCAGCTTGTCGAGCGGGGGTTTGGATACGCAGTATTTT

J: TRBJ2-3
size: once
V: TRBV10-3
D: .
CDR3: CATLTGTTDTQYF
DNA: TGTGCCACCCTGACAGGAACGACAGATACGCAGTATTTT

J: TRBJ2-1
size: .
V: TRBV7-3
D: TRBD2
CDR3: CASSTLGGGPINEQFF
DNA: TGTGCCAGCAGCACGCTGGGCGGGGGGCCTATCAATGAGCAGTTCTTC

J: TRBJ1-1
size: .
V: TRBV6-5
D: .
CDR3: CASSYLQENTEAFF
DNA: TGTGCCAGCAGTTACCTACAGGAGAACACTGAAGCTTTCTTT

J: TRBJ1-2
size: .
V: TRBV10-3
D: .
CDR3: CAISEGWGSNYGYTF
DNA: TGTGCCATCAGTGAGGGGTGGGGGTCAAACTATGGCTACACCTTC

J: TRBJ2-1
size: .
V: TRBV4-2
D: TRBD2
CDR3: CASSPGLAGVDEQFF
DNA: TGTGCCAGCAGCCCCGGGCTAGCGGGGGTTGATGAGCAGTTCTTC

J: TRBJ1-1
size: .
V: TRBV11-2
D: TRBD1
CDR3: CASSLPRDRAPNTEAFF
DNA: TGTGCCAGCAGCTTACCTCGGGACAGGGCTCCGAACACTGAAGCTTTCTTT

J: TRBJ2-5
size: .
V: TRBV11-2
D: .
CDR3: CASTLNVGETQYF
DNA: TGTGCCAGCACCTTAAACGTAGGGGAGACCCAGTACTTC

J: TRBJ1-6
size: .
V: TRBV19
D: .
CDR3: CASTYGGDNSPLHF
DNA: TGTGCCAGTACTTACGGGGGGGATAATTCACCCCTCCACTTT

J: TRBJ2-4
size: once
V: TRBV11-2
D: .
CDR3: CASSSTWGEDIQYF
DNA: TGTGCCAGCAGCTCAACTTGGGGGGAGGACATTCAGTACTTC